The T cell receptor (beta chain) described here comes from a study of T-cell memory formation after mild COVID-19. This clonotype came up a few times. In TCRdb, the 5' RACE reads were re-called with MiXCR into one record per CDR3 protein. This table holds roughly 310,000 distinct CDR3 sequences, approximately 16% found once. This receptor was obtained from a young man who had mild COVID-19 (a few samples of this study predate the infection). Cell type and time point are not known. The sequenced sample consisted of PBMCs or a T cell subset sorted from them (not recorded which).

CDR3 coding DNA: TGTGCCAGCAGCTTACTGCAGGGGAGCTCCTACAATGAGCAGTTCTTC. Translation gives CASSLLQGSSYNEQFF. This rearrangement joins TRBV7-6 to TRBJ2-1; possibly TRBD1 for D (6 bases). The CDR3 spans 16 residues. Trimming removed 2 bases from V and 0 bases from J, with 11 bases in between. CDR1 is SGHVS and CDR2 is FNYEAQ in the germline V gene.